This TCR beta chain is drawn from a study of cytomegalovirus exposure and HLA in healthy donors. Study summary: A preliminary data release comprised 80 million to 95 million unique TCRs obtained from HLA-typed donors. Study-level points and caveats: For cytomegalovirus status, the classifier reportedly gave diagnoses with high specificity and sensitivity. The dataset shows that most TCR sequences were rare, while some public TCRs occurred in many donors. For TCR beta chains, V- and J-gene trimming was later linked to a missense DCLRE1C variant.

This clone appeared a few times. Its target is not known. CDR3 length: 15 amino acids. The V end was cut by 4 bases, the J end by 0 bases, with 10 bases between. Germline assignment: CDR1 LNHDA and CDR2 SQIVND (reference sequence). A multiplex PCR was run with 60 Vbeta primers and 13 Jbeta primers. Some clones are missing from TCRdb's copy, which holds only in-frame ones; the method was immunoSEQ multiplex PCR. Found here are 140,000 or so clones, around a tenth of them singletons; the top ten hold about 1.7%. The rearrangement uses TRBV19 and TRBJ1-5; no firm D call. The TCR originated in a male donor in good health and CMV-seronegative. The sequenced material came from PBMCs. CDR3 residues: CASSKTDYSNQPQHF. In DNA form, the CDR3 reads TGTGCCAGTAGTAAAACAGACTATAGCAATCAGCCCCAGCATTTT.